The 8 T cell receptor beta chains below come from one sample, sequenced in a study of regulatory T cells in long-lasting Graves disease. Sequencing libraries for TCR beta were prepared with iRepertoire HTBI primers and Arm-PCR of CDR3 regions. TCRdb re-analysed the multiplex PCR reads in MiXCR, keeping a single row per CDR3 protein. The top ten clones hold roughly a sixth of a sample with around 470,000 distinct CDR3 sequences, about 14% of them seen once. The sample's time point: newly diagnosed GD, antithyroid drugs for less than 3 months. Generation of the TCR library employed RNA extracted from PBMCs. A further study also used this sample, focusing on T cells in Graves' hyperthyroidism and ophthalmopathy.

The sequencing here drew on peripheral blood mononuclear cells (PBMCs), taken at new diagnosis, from a patient treated with antithyroid drugs. The receptor set was obtained from a woman between 50 and 59 years old with Graves disease.

The chain carries TRBV11-2 and TRBJ1-3; no clear D gene. CDR1 and CDR2 from the germline V gene are SGHAT and FQNNGV. There are 14 residues in the CDR3. Between the trimmed V and J ends, which lost 4 bases and 4 bases, there was a span of 11 bases. CDR3 in amino acids: CASSSDGWGNTIYF. DNA of the CDR3: TGTGCCAGCAGCTCAGACGGATGGGGAAACACCATATATTTT.

This clonotype was detected many times. The J gene is TRBJ2-7, the V gene TRBV10-3; the D is unclear. Germline assignment: CDR1 ENHRY and CDR2 SYGVKD. This CDR3 has 12 residues. V lost 0 bases and J 6 bases, leaving 6 bases between the germline ends. CDR3 DNA sequence: TGTGCCATCAGTGAGTCCCAGCGCGAGCAGTACTTC. This sequence encodes CAISESQREQYF.

This clonotype was counted at least ten times. This chain connects TRBV11-2 to TRBJ2-5, with 13 bases aligning to TRBD2. The germline V gene has CDR1 SGHAT and CDR2 FQNNGV. The CDR3 length is 18 residues. The V gene end was trimmed by 4 bases and the J gene end by 1 base; junction bases not matched to a gene: 9. This chain's CDR3 is CASSSGLAGVAGQETQYF. Written as DNA, the CDR3 is TGTGCCAGCAGCTCCGGACTAGCGGGAGTGGCGGGCCAAGAGACCCAGTACTTC.

This clonotype was counted many times. The chain combines TRBV7-3 with TRBJ1-3; no clear D. CDR1 is SGHTA and CDR2 is FQGTGA in the germline V gene. The CDR3 runs to 13 residues. V lost 7 bases and J 8 bases, leaving 15 bases between the germline ends. CDR3 protein: CASTPPATDTIYF. The CDR3 coding sequence is TGTGCCAGCACCCCCCCGGCTACGGACACCATATATTTT.

The J gene is TRBJ2-2, the V gene TRBV29-1; 9 bases fit TRBD2. V shed 6 bases, J shed 7 bases, and the junction held 15 bases outside the gene matches. Germline V CDR1 and CDR2: SQVTM, ANQGSEA. The CDR3 consists of 16 residues. The CDR3 DNA sequence: TGCAGCGTATCCAGGGCGACTAGCGGAGATTACGGGGAGCTGTTTTTT. It specifies CSVSRATSGDYGELFF.

The table lists this clonotype with many counts. The J gene is TRBJ2-7, the V gene TRBV28; possible D gene TRBD1, 5 bases. Germline CDR1 reads MDHEN; CDR2 reads SYDVKM. Trimming pared 1 base from V and 2 bases from J, leaving 15 bases between. The CDR3 consists of 16 residues. In DNA form, the CDR3 reads TGTGCCAGCAGTTTATATCCTCAAGGGGTTGCCTACGAGCAGTACTTC. This sequence encodes CASSLYPQGVAYEQYF.

This chain links TRBV10-3 with TRBJ1-4; tentatively, D is TRBD1 (5 bases). The CDR3 has 15 amino acids. Germline CDR1 is ENHRY and CDR2 is SYGVKD. V was pared by 10 bases and J by 0 bases, with 15 bases between. CDR3 loop: CATQTGGTTNEKLFF. In DNA form, the CDR3 reads TGTGCCACCCAAACAGGAGGGACAACTAATGAAAAACTGTTTTTT.

Concerning this clonotype itself: A read error may be the cause here, since a much bigger clone is one base away. The chain is built from TRBV27 and TRBJ2-7; 7 bases match TRBD1. Germline V gene sequence: CDR1 MNHEY, CDR2 SMNVEV (reference sequence). The CDR3 is 13 amino acids. The V segment lost 5 bases and the J segment 8 bases; nucleotides outside the gene matches: 9. The CDR3 loop reads CASSLMTGHKQYF. CDR3 bases: TGTGCCAGCAGTCTGATGACAGGGCACAAGCAGTACTTC.